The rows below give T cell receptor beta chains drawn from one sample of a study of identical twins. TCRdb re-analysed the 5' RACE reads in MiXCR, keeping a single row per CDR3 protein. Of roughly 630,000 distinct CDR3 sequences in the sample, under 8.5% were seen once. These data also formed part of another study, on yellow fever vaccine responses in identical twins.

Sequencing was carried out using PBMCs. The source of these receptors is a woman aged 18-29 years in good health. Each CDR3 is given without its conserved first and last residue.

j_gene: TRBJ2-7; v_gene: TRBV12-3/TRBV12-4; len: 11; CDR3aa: ASSLTGSSEQY
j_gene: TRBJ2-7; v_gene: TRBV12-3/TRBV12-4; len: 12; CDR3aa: ASTHRDPTDEQY
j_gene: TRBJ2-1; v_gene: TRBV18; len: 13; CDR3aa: ASSIASGSFNEQF
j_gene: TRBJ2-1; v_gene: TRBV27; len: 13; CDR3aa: ASSPRLVQGNEQF
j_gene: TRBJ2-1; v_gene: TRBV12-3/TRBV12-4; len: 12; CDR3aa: ASRLAGGPGEQF
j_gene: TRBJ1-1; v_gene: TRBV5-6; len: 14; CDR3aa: ASSLGGGGVNTEAF
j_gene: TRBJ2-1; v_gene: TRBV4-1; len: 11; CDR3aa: ASSERRTNEQF
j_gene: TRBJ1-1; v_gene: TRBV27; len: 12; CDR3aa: ASRSPLGDTEAF
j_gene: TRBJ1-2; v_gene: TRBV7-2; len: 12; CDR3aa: ASSSDRANYGYT
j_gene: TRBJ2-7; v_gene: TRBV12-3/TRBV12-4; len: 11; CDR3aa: ASSFLVVYEQY
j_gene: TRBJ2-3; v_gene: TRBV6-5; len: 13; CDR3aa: ASSYSGQGADTQY
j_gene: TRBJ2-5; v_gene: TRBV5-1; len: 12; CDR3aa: ASSLQATQETQY
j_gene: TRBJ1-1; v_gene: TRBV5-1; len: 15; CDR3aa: ASSSDGDSIGAMKAF
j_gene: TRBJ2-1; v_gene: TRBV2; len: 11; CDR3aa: ASIYGAGDEQF
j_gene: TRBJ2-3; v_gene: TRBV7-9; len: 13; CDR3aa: ASSLTRTYGDTQY
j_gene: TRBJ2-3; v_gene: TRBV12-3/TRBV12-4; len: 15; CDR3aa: ASSRTATSGLTDTQY
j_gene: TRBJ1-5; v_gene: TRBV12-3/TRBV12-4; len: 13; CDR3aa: ASSDRQSSNQPQH
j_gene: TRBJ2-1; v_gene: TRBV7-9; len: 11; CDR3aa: ATVGQGYGEQF
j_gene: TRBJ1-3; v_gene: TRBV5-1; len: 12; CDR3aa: ASSEGQGLNTIY
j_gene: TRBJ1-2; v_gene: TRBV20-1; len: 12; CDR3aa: SASYRGNLYGYT
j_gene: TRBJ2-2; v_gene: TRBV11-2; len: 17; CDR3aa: ASSAPGTSGRTRTGELF